This T cell receptor (beta chain) was profiled in a study of regulatory T cells in long-lasting Graves disease. Relying on iRepertoire HTBI primers and Arm-PCR of CDR3 regions, the team built TCR beta libraries. In TCRdb, the multiplex PCR reads were re-called with MiXCR into one record per CDR3 protein. There are about half a million distinct CDR3 sequences in the sample; 22% occur only once, and 13% lies in the top ten. Trimming shortened V by 3 bases and J by 1 base, and 18 bases separated the two germline ends. The CDR3 is 17 residues long. Study-wide findings and caveats: Those with persistent Graves' had less TCR diversity than newly diagnosed patients.

There are a few counts of this clonotype. The antigen remains unidentified. Stated time point: persistent/refractory GD, antithyroid drugs over 5 years with positive TRAb. TCR sequences were obtained from RNA taken from PBMCs. Diagnosis followed American Thyroid Association guidelines for Graves' disease. This clonotype was sampled from a female donor with Graves disease. The source material was peripheral blood mononuclear cells (PBMCs), sampled when the disease was refractory, from a patient treated with antithyroid drugs. This rearrangement joins TRBV12-3 or TRBV12-4 to TRBJ1-1; D might be TRBD1 (5 bases). The CDR3, as DNA: TGTGCCAGCAGTTTGGCATTGACGTGGGACCGGAACACTGAAGCTTTCTTT. Its protein is CASSLALTWDRNTEAFF.